Listed below are T cell receptor beta chains from one sample, sequenced in a study of blood T cells in healthy people across ages. TCRdb ran MiXCR on the 5' RACE reads and lists one entry per CDR3 protein. The table lists some 1.5 million distinct CDR3 sequences, 28% of them singletons. The sample was blood. Receptors were obtained from a woman aged 25 to 39 in good health. Each CDR3 is given with its conserved first and last residue. A D gene is named only where the DNA matches it firmly. A row's size may be missing; if present it is once, few, many or a size class.

abundance	j_gene	d_gene	v_gene	CDR3aa	CDR3nt
-	TRBJ1-6	-	TRBV6-1	CATGQRENSHLHF	TGTGCCACCGGACAGCGGGAGAATTCACACCTCCACTTT
-	TRBJ1-1	-	TRBV7-9	CASSPSGAGRSTEAFF	TGTGCCAGCAGCCCATCAGGCGCGGGAAGGAGTACTGAAGCTTTCTTT
-	TRBJ2-5	TRBD1	TRBV12-3/TRBV12-4	CASRGTGGQETQYF	TGTGCCAGCAGGGGGACAGGGGGTCAAGAGACCCAGTACTTC
-	TRBJ1-2	-	TRBV5-1	CASSPLIDTGLGYTF	TGCGCCAGCAGCCCCCTCATTGATACGGGCCTTGGCTACACCTTC
few	TRBJ1-2	-	TRBV7-6	CASSLAQGHLPNGYTF	TGTGCCAGCAGCTTAGCGCAGGGACACCTACCCAATGGCTACACCTTC
-	TRBJ1-1	TRBD1	TRBV5-1	CASSPLPTGDTEAFF	TGCGCCAGCAGCCCCTTACCGACAGGGGACACTGAAGCTTTCTTT
few	TRBJ2-4	-	TRBV4-3	CASSHGAVVEEQYF	TGCGCCAGCAGCCATGGGGCGGTAGTGGAGGAGCAGTACTTC
few	TRBJ2-7	TRBD2	TRBV12-5	CASGTSSGRAYEQYF	TGTGCTAGTGGTACCTCTAGCGGGAGGGCCTACGAGCAGTACTTC
few	TRBJ2-1	-	TRBV2	CASRPSGTRDNEQFF	TGTGCCAGCAGACCCTCAGGGACCCGCGACAATGAGCAGTTCTTC
many	TRBJ2-1	-	TRBV6-5	CASSYRMPGRDDEQFF	TGTGCCAGCAGTTACCGAATGCCGGGCAGGGATGATGAGCAGTTCTTC
once	TRBJ2-3	-	TRBV6-1	CATSPRPTTDTQYF	TGTGCCACGAGCCCCCGGCCGACCACAGATACGCAGTATTTT
few	TRBJ2-3	-	TRBV27	CASSLTWDTDTQYF	TGTGCCAGCAGTTTAACCTGGGACACAGATACGCAGTATTTT
-	TRBJ1-1	-	TRBV5-1	CASSLDTGITEAFF	TGCGCCAGCAGCTTGGACACAGGGATCACTGAAGCTTTCTTT
few	TRBJ2-3	TRBD1	TRBV24-1	CATSESLRDRGTDTQYF	TGTGCCACCAGTGAAAGTCTCCGGGACAGGGGAACAGATACGCAGTATTTT
many	TRBJ2-1	-	TRBV29-1	CSVYDYNEQFF	TGCAGCGTATATGACTACAATGAGCAGTTCTTC
many	TRBJ1-2	-	TRBV9	CASSVEANYGYTF	TGTGCCAGCAGCGTAGAGGCTAACTATGGCTACACCTTC
-	TRBJ1-5	TRBD1	TRBV3-1	CASSRGGQANQPQHF	TGTGCCAGCAGCCGCGGAGGACAGGCGAATCAGCCCCAGCATTTT
few	TRBJ2-1	-	TRBV7-6	CASSPGEEYYEQFF	TGTGCCAGCAGCCCTGGGGAGGAATACTATGAGCAGTTCTTC
few	TRBJ1-1	TRBD1	TRBV6-1	CASSDQVGQGVWDTEAFF	TGTGCCAGCAGTGACCAAGTGGGACAGGGGGTATGGGACACTGAAGCTTTCTTT
-	TRBJ2-7	TRBD2	TRBV5-1	CASSSGGDEQYF	TGTGCCAGCTCGTCGGGGGGGGACGAGCAGTACTTC
-	TRBJ2-1	TRBD2	TRBV4-3	CASSQDRTSGRPYNEQFF	TGCGCCAGCAGCCAAGATCGGACTAGCGGGAGACCATACAATGAGCAGTTCTTC
few	TRBJ2-7	TRBD1	TRBV27	CASSHRDSFSYEQYF	TGTGCCAGCAGTCACCGGGACAGCTTCTCCTACGAGCAGTACTTC
-	TRBJ1-5	-	TRBV7-2	CASSLLRRDRGNQPQHF	TGTGCCAGCAGCTTATTACGCAGGGATCGGGGCAATCAGCCCCAGCATTTT
-	TRBJ1-2	-	TRBV27	CASSFLGRGYGYTF	TGTGCCAGCAGTTTTTTGGGCAGGGGATACGGCTACACCTTC
few	TRBJ2-4	-	TRBV25-1	CASSGLNIQYF	TGTGCCAGCAGTGGGCTAAACATTCAGTACTTC
many	TRBJ1-4	TRBD1	TRBV7-2	CASSFDRAANEKLFF	TGTGCCAGCAGCTTTGACAGGGCGGCTAATGAAAAACTGTTTTTT
-	TRBJ2-3	TRBD2	TRBV28	CASSYSGLAGGSTDTQYF	TGTGCCAGCAGTTACTCGGGACTAGCGGGGGGCTCTACAGATACGCAGTATTTT
once	TRBJ2-5	-	TRBV4-1	CASSPASREIQYF	TGCGCCAGCAGCCCGGCTAGTAGAGAGATCCAGTACTTC
once	TRBJ2-1	-	TRBV10-3	CAITAGVGDEQFF	TGTGCCATCACGGCAGGGGTAGGCGATGAGCAGTTCTTC
-	TRBJ2-2	-	TRBV12-3/TRBV12-4	CVSPPHESTNTGELFF	TGTGTCAGCCCACCCCACGAGTCTACGAACACCGGGGAGCTGTTTTTT
-	TRBJ2-1	TRBD1	TRBV3-1	CASSRALTDRIYNEQFF	TGTGCCAGCAGCCGAGCCCTCACGGACAGGATCTACAATGAGCAGTTCTTC
-	TRBJ2-7	TRBD1	TRBV11-2	CASSLEGSGQGSSYEQYF	TGTGCCAGCAGCTTAGAAGGCAGTGGACAGGGAAGCTCCTACGAGCAGTACTTC
-	TRBJ1-1	TRBD1	TRBV3-1	CASSPRDRGITEAFF	TGTGCCAGCAGCCCCCGGGACAGGGGAATTACTGAAGCTTTCTTT
-	TRBJ1-1	-	TRBV20-1	CSAWEPTGIEAFF	TGCAGTGCTTGGGAGCCCACGGGGATTGAAGCTTTCTTT
few	TRBJ2-5	TRBD2	TRBV18	CASSPTASGRWEQYF	TGTGCCAGCTCACCAACGGCTAGCGGGAGGTGGGAGCAGTACTTC
few	TRBJ1-4	TRBD1	TRBV12-3/TRBV12-4	CASSQDRELFF	TGTGCCAGCAGCCAGGACAGGGAACTGTTTTTT
-	TRBJ2-2	-	TRBV29-1	CSVEDQSGIVNGELFF	TGCAGCGTTGAAGATCAGTCAGGGATTGTTAACGGGGAGCTGTTTTTT
few	TRBJ1-6	-	TRBV12-3/TRBV12-4	CASSMGLPQGPLHF	TGTGCCAGCAGCATGGGACTGCCGCAAGGACCCCTCCACTTT
few	TRBJ2-1	TRBD2	TRBV12-3/TRBV12-4	CASRPSGVSYNEQFF	TGTGCCAGCAGACCAAGCGGGGTCTCCTACAATGAGCAGTTCTTC
-	TRBJ1-2	-	TRBV10-3	CAISDRFVYGYTF	TGTGCCATCAGTGACCGGTTTGTCTATGGCTACACCTTC
-	TRBJ2-1	-	TRBV20-1	CSAPATSNNEQFF	TGCAGTGCTCCGGCGACTAGTAACAATGAGCAGTTCTTC
-	TRBJ2-3	-	TRBV5-5	CASSPVLGLSTDTQYF	TGTGCCAGCAGCCCCGTTCTCGGACTCAGCACAGATACGCAGTATTTT
-	TRBJ2-5	-	TRBV20-1	CSAPKGGETQYF	TGCAGTGCCCCAAAGGGTGGGGAGACCCAGTACTTC
-	TRBJ2-7	TRBD2	TRBV4-3	CASSQDAGVNEQYF	TGCGCCAGCAGCCAAGACGCGGGAGTAAACGAGCAGTACTTC
few	TRBJ2-5	-	TRBV12-3/TRBV12-4	CASSLAGGALGTQYF	TGTGCCAGCAGTTTAGCCGGCGGGGCCTTGGGGACCCAGTACTTC
many	TRBJ2-3	TRBD2	TRBV12-3/TRBV12-4	CASRRLAGVRDTQYF	TGTGCCAGCAGACGACTAGCGGGAGTGAGAGATACGCAGTATTTT
-	TRBJ2-6	-	TRBV25-1	CASSKGLLSGANVLTF	TGTGCCAGCAGTAAGGGACTGCTCTCTGGGGCCAACGTCCTGACTTTC
-	TRBJ2-1	TRBD2	TRBV11-3	CASSYEAGAYNEQFF	TGTGCCAGCAGCTACGAAGCGGGGGCCTACAATGAGCAGTTCTTC
-	TRBJ2-4	-	TRBV5-5	CASSSEPGEAKNIQYF	TGTGCCAGCAGCTCTGAGCCAGGGGAGGCCAAAAACATTCAGTACTTC
many	TRBJ2-7	TRBD2	TRBV27	CASGLAGTPTSYEQYF	TGTGCCAGCGGACTAGCGGGAACTCCAACTTCCTACGAGCAGTACTTC
many	TRBJ2-7	-	TRBV3-1	CASSQSANPYEQYF	TGTGCCAGCAGCCAGAGTGCCAATCCCTACGAGCAGTACTTC
many	TRBJ1-6	-	TRBV5-1	CASSLDLVSPLHF	TGCGCCAGCAGCTTGGATTTGGTTTCACCCCTCCACTTT
-	TRBJ2-3	-	TRBV12-3/TRBV12-4	CASSFRGGLVTDTQYF	TGTGCCAGCAGTTTCAGGGGGGGCCTCGTTACAGATACGCAGTATTTT
-	TRBJ2-3	TRBD2	TRBV28	CASSISFQAGGGTDTQYF	TGTGCCAGCAGTATCTCCTTCCAAGCGGGGGGTGGGACAGATACGCAGTATTTT
few	TRBJ2-1	-	TRBV29-1	CSASLTGSYNEQFF	TGCAGCGCGTCTTTGACAGGATCCTACAATGAGCAGTTCTTC
few	TRBJ2-5	TRBD1	TRBV27	CASSPTTGGETQYF	TGTGCCAGCAGTCCAACGACAGGGGGCGAGACCCAGTACTTC
few	TRBJ1-5	-	TRBV7-2	CASSQASLGDQPQHF	TGTGCCAGCAGCCAGGCGTCCCTGGGCGATCAGCCCCAGCATTTT
-	TRBJ1-6	-	TRBV30	CAWGSGPGLHF	TGTGCCTGGGGGTCAGGACCCGGCCTCCACTTT
-	TRBJ2-3	-	TRBV5-1	CASSSRLNTDTQYF	TGCGCCAGCAGCTCGAGACTAAACACAGATACGCAGTATTTT